This T cell receptor beta chain comes out of a study of graft-versus-host responses after intestinal transplantation. Study-wide context: Isolated intestinal, liver-intestinal, or multivisceral transplants had been given to the recipients. Anti-thymocyte globulin served as induction for all recipients, who then took tacrolimus and steroids for about three years. Broader study findings: Individuals who had graft-donor T cell macrochimerism had allografts that showed high graft-versus-host to host-versus-graft clonal ratios.

Germline values: CDR1 MNHNS, CDR2 SASEGT. The CDR3 has 12 residues. This clone is a singleton in its sample. What it recognizes is unknown. The repertoire was sequenced with immunoSEQ multiplex PCR; TCRdb's copy has only in-frame clones and lacks some. The repertoire holds over 120,000 clones, about 90% seen once, with roughly 0.2% in the top ten. The rearrangement joins TRBV6-1 to TRBJ2-5, with D perhaps matching TRBD1 or TRBD2 (5 bases each). The J call may be mistaken, given a closer DNA end match to TRBJ2-7. Here the sequenced sample was unstimulated CD4+ T cells sorted from spleen or lymph node cells, taken before intestinal transplant. The clonotype comes from a human donor who received an intestinal transplant. CDR3 sequence (DNA): TGTGCCAGCAGGAGGGGCTCCTACGAGCAGTACTTC. Protein sequence: CASRRGSYEQYF.